This is a list of T cell receptor beta chains from one sample in a study of T cells after yellow fever vaccination. A single record per CDR3 protein comes from TCRdb applying MiXCR to the 5' RACE reads. The repertoire has approximately 300,000 distinct CDR3 sequences, around 6.8% of them found once; the top ten carry 15% to 20%. Sequencing used PBMCs, obtained more than 40 days after the first yellow fever vaccination. Source of these receptors: a man younger than 35 who received the YFV17D yellow fever vaccine. The CDR3 runs from the conserved cysteine through the conserved F or W. D genes are given only for firm matches. Not every row has a clone size; where given, it reads once, few, many or a size class.

D gene: -
J gene: TRBJ2-6
clone size: few
CDR3 length: 16
V gene: TRBV18
CDR3 protein: CASSRQGGSGANVLTF
CDR3 DNA: TGTGCCAGCTCACGCCAAGGGGGGTCTGGGGCCAACGTCCTGACTTTC

D gene: -
J gene: TRBJ1-1
clone size: -
CDR3 length: 13
V gene: TRBV5-1
CDR3 protein: CASKYLPRTEAFF
CDR3 DNA: TGCGCCAGCAAGTACCTCCCTCGCACTGAAGCTTTCTTT

D gene: TRBD1
J gene: TRBJ2-2
clone size: few
CDR3 length: 15
V gene: TRBV11-1
CDR3 protein: CASSPGQGAPGELFF
CDR3 DNA: TGTGCCAGCTCGCCGGGACAGGGGGCACCAGGGGAGCTGTTTTTT

D gene: -
J gene: TRBJ2-5
clone size: -
CDR3 length: 14
V gene: TRBV20-1
CDR3 protein: CSAGLPGHKETQYF
CDR3 DNA: TGCAGTGCTGGGCTGCCAGGACACAAAGAGACCCAGTACTTC

D gene: -
J gene: TRBJ2-4
clone size: few
CDR3 length: 21
V gene: TRBV11-2
CDR3 protein: CASSLQHAGGGVDRAKNIQYF
CDR3 DNA: TGTGCCAGCAGTTTACAGCATGCAGGGGGAGGGGTAGATCGGGCCAAAAACATTCAGTACTTC

D gene: -
J gene: TRBJ1-1
clone size: -
CDR3 length: 15
V gene: TRBV18
CDR3 protein: CASSPTYNRDTEAFF
CDR3 DNA: TGTGCCAGCTCACCGACATACAACAGGGACACTGAAGCTTTCTTT

D gene: -
J gene: TRBJ2-7
clone size: -
CDR3 length: 15
V gene: TRBV4-3
CDR3 protein: CASSQESGFVYEQYF
CDR3 DNA: TGCGCCAGCAGCCAAGAGTCAGGTTTTGTATACGAGCAGTACTTC

D gene: -
J gene: TRBJ1-2
clone size: -
CDR3 length: 14
V gene: TRBV2
CDR3 protein: CASSDEGVDYGYTF
CDR3 DNA: TGTGCCAGCAGTGATGAGGGAGTCGACTATGGCTACACCTTC

D gene: TRBD1
J gene: TRBJ2-2
clone size: -
CDR3 length: 15
V gene: TRBV12-3/TRBV12-4
CDR3 protein: CASSLSGGDTGELFF
CDR3 DNA: TGTGCCAGCAGTTTATCAGGGGGCGACACCGGGGAGCTGTTTTTT

D gene: -
J gene: TRBJ2-1
clone size: -
CDR3 length: 14
V gene: TRBV29-1
CDR3 protein: CSAKPRASYNEQFF
CDR3 DNA: TGCAGCGCTAAGCCGAGGGCCTCCTACAATGAGCAGTTCTTC

D gene: -
J gene: TRBJ2-7
clone size: few
CDR3 length: 13
V gene: TRBV7-6
CDR3 protein: CASSLFRDGEQYF
CDR3 DNA: TGTGCCAGCAGCTTATTCAGGGACGGCGAGCAGTACTTC

D gene: TRBD1
J gene: TRBJ2-7
clone size: -
CDR3 length: 13
V gene: TRBV29-1
CDR3 protein: CSVVRTGGSEQYF
CDR3 DNA: TGCAGCGTTGTCCGGACAGGGGGCAGCGAGCAGTACTTC

D gene: -
J gene: TRBJ1-4
clone size: few
CDR3 length: 13
V gene: TRBV25-1
CDR3 protein: CASRRGTNEKLFF
CDR3 DNA: TGTGCCAGCAGAAGGGGGACTAATGAAAAACTGTTTTTT

D gene: TRBD2
J gene: TRBJ2-1
clone size: few
CDR3 length: 16
V gene: TRBV6-1
CDR3 protein: CASNRRSSGGDNEQFF
CDR3 DNA: TGTGCCAGCAACCGAAGGAGCAGCGGGGGGGATAATGAGCAGTTCTTC

D gene: -
J gene: TRBJ2-7
clone size: few
CDR3 length: 13
V gene: TRBV6-6
CDR3 protein: CASSKDGLHEQYF
CDR3 DNA: TGTGCCAGCAGTAAGGACGGACTTCACGAGCAGTACTTC

D gene: TRBD1
J gene: TRBJ1-1
clone size: many
CDR3 length: 14
V gene: TRBV5-1
CDR3 protein: CASSFGTGGLAAFF
CDR3 DNA: TGCGCCAGCAGTTTCGGGACAGGGGGATTGGCGGCTTTCTTT

D gene: TRBD1
J gene: TRBJ2-5
clone size: -
CDR3 length: 13
V gene: TRBV11-2
CDR3 protein: CASSTGTGETQYF
CDR3 DNA: TGTGCCAGCAGCACCGGGACAGGGGAGACCCAGTACTTC

D gene: TRBD1
J gene: TRBJ2-1
clone size: many
CDR3 length: 15
V gene: TRBV12-3/TRBV12-4
CDR3 protein: CASSHRDRDNNEQFF
CDR3 DNA: TGTGCCAGCAGTCACCGGGACAGGGACAACAATGAGCAGTTCTTC

D gene: -
J gene: TRBJ2-2
clone size: -
CDR3 length: 12
V gene: TRBV5-6
CDR3 protein: CASSWLPGSCFF
CDR3 DNA: -

D gene: -
J gene: TRBJ1-1
clone size: -
CDR3 length: 14
V gene: TRBV6-5
CDR3 protein: CASSYDRRNTEAFF
CDR3 DNA: TGTGCCAGCAGTTACGACAGGAGGAACACTGAAGCTTTCTTT

D gene: TRBD1
J gene: TRBJ2-3
clone size: many
CDR3 length: 16
V gene: TRBV9
CDR3 protein: CASSGDRDRGTDTQYF
CDR3 DNA: TGTGCCAGCAGCGGAGACCGGGACAGGGGCACAGATACGCAGTATTTT

D gene: -
J gene: TRBJ2-2
clone size: few
CDR3 length: 17
V gene: TRBV9
CDR3 protein: CASSGNRDTSESGELFF
CDR3 DNA: TGTGCCAGCAGCGGAAACCGGGACACCTCGGAATCCGGGGAGCTGTTTTTT

D gene: -
J gene: TRBJ2-5
clone size: many
CDR3 length: 14
V gene: TRBV29-1
CDR3 protein: CSVDPEANQETQYF
CDR3 DNA: TGCAGCGTTGATCCGGAGGCCAACCAAGAGACCCAGTACTTC

D gene: -
J gene: TRBJ2-1
clone size: few
CDR3 length: 14
V gene: TRBV7-6
CDR3 protein: CASSLALGSGEQFF
CDR3 DNA: TGTGCCAGCAGCTTAGCCCTAGGGTCGGGAGAGCAGTTCTTC

D gene: -
J gene: TRBJ2-6
clone size: -
CDR3 length: 15
V gene: TRBV7-3
CDR3 protein: CASSYPGSGANVLTF
CDR3 DNA: TGTGCCAGCAGCTATCCGGGGTCTGGGGCCAACGTCCTGACTTTC

D gene: TRBD1
J gene: TRBJ2-5
clone size: few
CDR3 length: 16
V gene: TRBV15
CDR3 protein: CATKSPGTGIVETQYF
CDR3 DNA: TGTGCCACCAAAAGTCCCGGGACAGGGATTGTGGAGACCCAGTACTTC

D gene: -
J gene: TRBJ2-3
clone size: few
CDR3 length: 15
V gene: TRBV7-2
CDR3 protein: CASSWWPGRTDTQYF
CDR3 DNA: TGTGCCAGCAGCTGGTGGCCCGGACGCACAGATACGCAGTATTTT

D gene: -
J gene: TRBJ2-4
clone size: few
CDR3 length: 13
V gene: TRBV12-3/TRBV12-4
CDR3 protein: CASSLAGVNIQYF
CDR3 DNA: TGTGCCAGCAGTTTAGCGGGGGTGAACATTCAGTACTTC

D gene: -
J gene: TRBJ2-3
clone size: many
CDR3 length: 15
V gene: TRBV6-1
CDR3 protein: CASVERVSGADTQYF
CDR3 DNA: TGTGCCAGCGTCGAACGGGTCTCTGGGGCAGATACGCAGTATTTT

D gene: -
J gene: TRBJ2-2
clone size: few
CDR3 length: 14
V gene: TRBV4-3
CDR3 protein: CASSHGSPSGELFF
CDR3 DNA: TGCGCCAGCAGCCACGGCAGTCCTAGCGGGGAGCTGTTTTTT

D gene: TRBD1
J gene: TRBJ1-1
clone size: many
CDR3 length: 12
V gene: TRBV7-9
CDR3 protein: CASSSTGVGAFF
CDR3 DNA: TGTGCCAGCAGCTCGACAGGGGTTGGGGCTTTCTTT

D gene: -
J gene: TRBJ2-3
clone size: few
CDR3 length: 15
V gene: TRBV5-1
CDR3 protein: CASSLQGAGADTQYF
CDR3 DNA: TGCGCCAGCAGCTTACAGGGAGCCGGGGCAGATACGCAGTATTTT

D gene: -
J gene: TRBJ2-5
clone size: many
CDR3 length: 13
V gene: TRBV5-8
CDR3 protein: CASSRHLGETQYF
CDR3 DNA: TGTGCCAGCAGCCGACACCTGGGGGAGACCCAGTACTTC